This T cell receptor beta chain emerged from a study of T cells after yellow fever vaccination. TCRdb called the 5' RACE reads again in MiXCR, with one record for every CDR3 protein. Of 300,000 to 400,000 distinct CDR3 sequences detected, roughly 8.4% appear once; the ten largest clones hold roughly 15%. This clonotype showed up just a few times. This clonotype was obtained from a man aged 18 to 30 who received the YFV17D yellow fever vaccine. Source: PBMCs, taken around 45 days after the first yellow fever vaccination.

The CDR3 loop reads CSVVRGGYEQFF. In nucleotides, the CDR3 is TGCAGCGTTGTCCGGGGAGGGTATGAGCAGTTCTTC. The chain joins TRBV29-1 to TRBJ2-1; 7 bases align to TRBD2. Germline loops: CDR1 SQVTM, CDR2 ANQGSEA. Trimming took 4 bases from V and 8 from J; bases not matched to a gene: 5. This CDR3 is 12 amino acids long.